What follows are 31 T cell receptor beta chains derived from one specimen sequenced in a study of OX40 agonist ivuxolimab in advanced cancers. This table comes from immunoSEQ multiplex PCR, and its TCRdb copy is limited to in-frame clones, with some not included. The sample records tens of thousands of clones, 81% being singletons. This material consisted of CD4+ or CD8+ T cells sorted from blood, taken in a trial of the OX40 agonist ivuxolimab. Receptors were obtained from an adult with an advanced solid tumor such as melanoma, head and neck, liver or kidney cancer.

This clone came up once. This rearrangement joins TRBV9 to TRBJ1-1; the D gene is possibly TRBD1 (5 bases). The CDR3 contains 16 residues. V shed 3 bases and J shed 7 bases, with 22 bases lying between them. Germline assignment: CDR1 SGDLS and CDR2 YYNGEE. This CDR3 reads CASSGWGETTPFEAFF. In nucleotides, the CDR3 is TGTGCCAGCAGCGGATGGGGGGAAACAACTCCGTTTGAAGCTTTCTTT.

The chain recombines TRBV14 with TRBJ1-2; D might be TRBD1 (5 bases). This CDR3 has 15 amino acids. The V and J ends lost 6 bases and 1 base respectively, with 15 bases between them. Looked up from germline, CDR1 is SGHDN and CDR2 is FVKESK. CDR3 protein: CASRYTGDLNYGYTF. In DNA form, the CDR3 reads TGTGCCAGCAGGTATACAGGAGACCTTAACTATGGCTACACCTTC. Drawing the rest from reference TRBV14 and TRBJ1-2, the complete variable domain is EAGVTQFPSHSVIEKGQTVTLRCDPISGHDNLYWYRRVMGKEIKFLLHFVKESKQDESGMPNNRFLAERTGGTYSTLKVQPAELEDSGVYFCASRYTGDLNYGYTFGSGTRLTVV.

The rearrangement links TRBV11-2 to TRBJ2-2, with 10 bases lining up with TRBD2. This CDR3 is 18 amino acids long. The ends lost 0 bases at V and 3 bases at J; junction bases unmatched: 7. Germline V gives CDR1 SGHAT, CDR2 FQNNGV. This CDR3 is CASSLDRWLAGDTGELFF. DNA of the CDR3: TGTGCCAGCAGCTTAGATAGGTGGCTAGCGGGAGACACCGGGGAGCTGTTTTTT.

V and J are TRBV5-6 and TRBJ1-1; maybe TRBD1 (5 bases). The germline gives CDR1 SGHDT, CDR2 YYEEEE. Trimming removed 5 bases at V and 6 bases at J, with 14 bases between. CDR3 length: 13 amino acids. DNA for the CDR3: TGTGCCAGCAGGGGTTGGGGGGACGCTGAAGCTTTCTTT. Its protein is CASRGWGDAEAFF.

CDR3 sequence (DNA): TGCAGCGTTGAAGATCAGGCCGGGGAGACCCAGTACTTC. The encoded protein is CSVEDQAGETQYF. The chain links TRBV29-1 to TRBJ2-5; D is ambiguous. The ends were cut back, 0 bases at V and 5 bases at J, with 10 bases in the middle. Looked up from germline, CDR1 is SQVTM and CDR2 is ANQGSEA. The CDR3 is 13 amino acids.

This chain connects TRBV30 to TRBJ1-3, with D unresolved. CDR1 is GTSNPN, CDR2 SVGIG, per germline (reference sequence). This CDR3 has 12 residues. CDR3 bases: TGTCTTGTCGTCTCGGACGGAAACACCATATATTTT. This gives the protein CLVVSDGNTIYF.

The chain recombines TRBV28 with TRBJ2-5; the match to TRBD2 covers 8 bases. The germline CDR1 and CDR2 sequences are MDHEN and SYDVKM. The length of the CDR3 is 15 residues. Losses at the gene ends were 2 bases for V and 3 bases for J; bases not matched to a gene: 5. The CDR3 region is CASSLTGGPKETQYF. Written as DNA, the CDR3 is TGTGCCAGCAGTTTAACGGGGGGGCCGAAAGAGACCCAGTACTTC.

This clone was picked up a small number of times. This sequence joins TRBV2 and TRBJ1-2; 9 nucleotides agree with TRBD1. CDR1 and CDR2 (germline): SNHLY, FYNNEI. The CDR3 is made up of 15 amino acids. Unmatched junction bases numbered 6, after V lost 4 bases and J lost 3 bases. This CDR3 is CASSVGQGNYYGYTF. In DNA, the CDR3 is TGTGCCAGCAGTGTGGGACAGGGAAATTACTATGGCTACACCTTC.

The chain's CDR3 is CASSFQGFDYGYTF. CDR3 sequence (DNA): TGTGCCAGCTCGTTTCAGGGTTTCGACTATGGCTACACCTTC. The chain carries TRBV6-5 and TRBJ1-2, with a tentative D call TRBD1 (5 bases). Trimming took off 8 bases at V and 3 bases at J, with 16 bases between the two ends. This CDR3 comprises 14 residues. The germline V gene encodes CDR1 MNHEY and CDR2 SVGAGI.

J is TRBJ2-1 and V is TRBV29-1; 10 nucleotides agree with TRBD2. After removal of 6 bases from V and 5 bases from J, the junction contained 13 bases not matched to a gene. Germline V CDR1 and CDR2: SQVTM, ANQGSEA. The CDR3 is made up of 16 amino acids. The CDR3 region is CSVVLGTSEWDNEQFF. Here the CDR3 DNA reads TGCAGCGTCGTGTTGGGGACTAGCGAGTGGGACAATGAGCAGTTCTTC.

The chain combines TRBV30 with TRBJ2-2; D may be TRBD2 (6 bases). The V and J ends lost 1 base and 6 bases respectively, with 27 bases between them. The CDR3 has 19 amino acids. Germline assignment: CDR1 GTSNPN and CDR2 SVGIG (reference sequence). The CDR3 DNA follows: TGTGCCTGGAGTGGGGGGGAAGCCCAACTTAGGAACCACGCCGGGGAGCTGTTTTTT. Its translation: CAWSGGEAQLRNHAGELFF.

The chain couples TRBV28 to TRBJ2-7; TRBD2 aligns across 8 bases. From germline, CDR1 is MDHEN and CDR2 SYDVKM. The CDR3 extends over 15 amino acids. The V segment lost 6 bases and the J segment 6 bases; nucleotides outside the gene matches: 13. The CDR3 region has the DNA TGTGCCAGCAGCGATCCAGGGTTCCTAGCGGGCGAGCAGTACGTC. Its protein product is CASSDPGFLAGEQYV.

In DNA form, the CDR3 reads TGTGCCAGCAGTTTTAGGACCTTCGACGAGCAGTACTTC. It specifies CASSFRTFDEQYF. The chain has TRBV28 and TRBJ2-7, with D uncertain. Trimming took 3 bases from V and 5 from J, leaving 11 bases between them. The CDR3 runs 13 residues. Per germline, CDR1 MDHEN and CDR2 SYDVKM.

The chain employs TRBV21-1 and TRBJ1-1; whether TRBD1, the table's D call, matches the DNA was not checked. TRBV21-1 is assigned pseudogene status. The CDR3 is 17 amino acids. CDR3 DNA: TGTGCCAGCAGCAAAGGAAATTGGGACAAACTGAACACTGAAGCTTTCTTT. Translating gives CASSKGNWDKLNTEAFF.

The chain uses TRBV14 and TRBJ1-2; possible D gene TRBD1, 5 bases. The CDR3 loop spans 12 amino acids. The V end lost 3 bases, the J end lost 8 bases, and 10 bases lay between the germline ends. CDR1 is SGHDN, CDR2 FVKESK, per germline. Here the CDR3 reads CASSHWGSGYTF. CDR3 nucleotide sequence: TGTGCCAGCAGCCACTGGGGGAGCGGCTACACCTTC.

The chain is built from TRBV7-9 and TRBJ2-7, with TRBD1 matching over 12 bases. Germline-derived CDR1 and CDR2 are SEHNR and FQNEAQ (reference sequence). The J segment lost 5 bases and the V segment lost 3 bases, leaving 5 bases of the junction unmatched. The length of the CDR3 is 15 residues. The CDR3 region is CASSFAGTGGNEQYF. CDR3 in DNA: TGTGCCAGCAGCTTTGCCGGGACAGGGGGCAACGAGCAGTACTTC.

V is TRBV18 and J is TRBJ2-2; D unresolved. V gave up 3 bases and J gave up 6 bases, with 11 bases separating them. Germline assignment: CDR1 KGHSH and CDR2 LQKENI. The CDR3 runs 14 residues. CDR3 DNA: TGTGCCAGCTCACCGGTCCTGAAACCCGGGGAGCTGTTTTTT. Translated, it gives CASSPVLKPGELFF.

The chain couples TRBV28 to TRBJ2-7; D tentatively fits TRBD1 or TRBD2 (5 bases each). The CDR3 spans 15 residues. The germline gives CDR1 MDHEN, CDR2 SYDVKM. Between the trimmed V and J ends, which lost 6 bases and 5 bases, there was a span of 20 bases. The CDR3 DNA is TGTGCCAGCAGCCCGAGGGAGAGGGGTAGGGACGAGCAGTACTTC. This encodes CASSPRERGRDEQYF. The full variable domain, its missing parts supplied by reference TRBV28 and TRBJ2-7, is DVKVTQSSRYLVKRTGEKVFLECVQDMDHENMFWYRQDPGLGLRLIYFSYDVKMKEKGDIPEGYSVSREKKERFSLILESASTNQTSMYLCASSPRERGRDEQYFGPGTRLTVT.

The CDR3 here is CASSATGVSYEQYF. The DNA for the CDR3 is TGTGCCAGCAGTGCGACAGGGGTCTCCTACGAGCAGTACTTC. This sequence joins TRBV7-6 and TRBJ2-7; 8 bases align to TRBD1. The CDR3 runs 14 residues. Trimming took 6 bases from V and 0 from J; bases not matched to a gene: 4. CDR1 and CDR2 from the germline V gene are SGHVS and FNYEAQ.

As DNA, the CDR3 is TGCGCCAGCAGCCAAGAACAGGGCTCAAGCTCCTACGAGCAGTACGTC. Its protein is CASSQEQGSSSYEQYV. The chain uses TRBV4-1 and TRBJ2-7, with D possibly matching TRBD1 (6 bases). Per germline, CDR1 MGHRA and CDR2 YSYEKL. The CDR3 runs to 16 residues. The ends were cut back, 0 bases at V and 0 bases at J, with 12 bases in the middle.

The chain links TRBV5-6 to TRBJ1-2; TRBD1 agrees at 7 bases. The length of the CDR3 is 13 residues. Trimming took 2 bases from V and 4 from J; bases not matched to a gene: 2. Germline-derived CDR1 and CDR2 are SGHDT and YYEEEE. The CDR3 reads CASSFGTAYGYTF. The CDR3 nucleotides read TGTGCCAGCAGCTTTGGGACAGCCTATGGCTACACCTTC.

This clone was observed once. The rearrangement uses TRBV28 and TRBJ2-1; D gene unclear. Trimming stripped 2 bases from V and 8 bases from J, with 16 bases between. The CDR3 is 15 residues long. The germline V gene has CDR1 MDHEN and CDR2 SYDVKM. In DNA form, the CDR3 reads TGTGCCAGCAGTTTAGTGCAGGCTGGGTCAGATGAGCAGTTCTTC. As protein: CASSLVQAGSDEQFF. Full variable domain (rest looked up from reference TRBV28 and TRBJ2-1): DVKVTQSSRYLVKRTGEKVFLECVQDMDHENMFWYRQDPGLGLRLIYFSYDVKMKEKGDIPEGYSVSREKKERFSLILESASTNQTSMYLCASSLVQAGSDEQFFGPGTRLTVL.

CDR3 residues: CASSLVGNEQYF. The CDR3 DNA reads TGTGCCAGCAGCCTAGTCGGAAACGAGCAGTACTTC. The genes are TRBV14 and TRBJ2-7; D gene uncertain. The CDR3 runs to 12 residues. Trimming cost V 4 bases and J 5 bases, with 9 bases left between them. Germline loops: CDR1 SGHDN, CDR2 FVKESK.

The CDR3 region is CASSSSVAGGLSEQYF. The CDR3 coding sequence is TGTGCCAGCAGCTCCTCTGTTGCGGGGGGCCTCTCCGAGCAGTACTTC. The gene calls are TRBV11-2 and TRBJ2-7; TRBD2 agrees at 8 bases. Trimming at V came to 4 bases and at J to 6 bases, leaving 14 bases not matched to a gene. CDR3 size: 16 residues. Germline assignment: CDR1 SGHAT and CDR2 FQNNGV.

This chain connects TRBV4-1 to TRBJ2-2; D is possibly TRBD1 (5 bases). Deletions cut 0 bases from V and 2 bases from J, with 13 bases between. This CDR3 spans 17 amino acids. Germline loops: CDR1 MGHRA, CDR2 YSYEKL. The CDR3 loop is CASSQDGAPPNTGELFF. The CDR3 DNA is TGCGCCAGCAGCCAAGATGGGGCACCCCCAAACACCGGGGAGCTGTTTTTT.

This clone has a handful of counts. This rearrangement joins TRBV6-1 to TRBJ2-7, with TRBD1 matching 9 bases. V shed 7 bases, J shed 3 bases, and the junction held 10 bases outside the gene matches. The CDR3 spans 15 residues. Germline CDR1 reads MNHNS; CDR2 reads SASEGT. In DNA form, the CDR3 reads TGTGCCAGCAATTCACATACGGACAGGGGCTACGAGCAGTACGTC. Encoded protein: CASNSHTDRGYEQYV.

This clone appeared a single time. The chain carries TRBV4-1 and TRBJ2-7; no clear D gene. Germline CDR1 reads MGHRA; CDR2 reads YSYEKL. Trimming shortened V by 2 bases and J by 3 bases, and 8 bases separated the two germline ends. This CDR3 is 13 amino acids long. CDR3 loop: CASSQTEIYEQYV. In DNA form, the CDR3 reads TGCGCCAGCAGCCAAACGGAGATCTACGAGCAGTACGTC.

V and J are TRBV6-6 and TRBJ1-5, with D perhaps matching TRBD1 (5 bases). CDR3 length: 15 amino acids. Trimming cost V 2 bases and J 0 bases, with 8 bases left between them. The germline gives CDR1 MNHNY, CDR2 SVGAGI (reference sequence). This chain's CDR3 is CASSYDSYSNQPQHF. The CDR3 DNA is TGTGCCAGCAGTTACGACAGTTATAGCAATCAGCCCCAGCATTTT.

The CDR3 spells CATSREWADYEQYF. The CDR3 DNA follows: TGTGCCACCAGCAGAGAATGGGCAGACTACGAGCAGTACTTC. This chain uses TRBV15 with TRBJ2-7; D is ambiguous. V dropped 0 bases and J dropped 3 bases, with 9 bases sitting between them. The CDR3 length is 14 residues. From germline, CDR1 is LNHNV and CDR2 YYDKDF (reference sequence).

Only one count was recorded for this clone. The chain links TRBV6-6 to TRBJ1-5; maybe TRBD1 (5 bases). The ends were cut back, 0 bases at V and 5 bases at J, with 11 bases in the middle. The length of the CDR3 is 15 residues. Germline V gives CDR1 MNHNY, CDR2 SVGAGI (reference sequence). CDR3 nucleotides: TGTGCCAGCAGTTACTCGAACAGGCATGATCAGCCCCAGCATTTT. Translating gives CASSYSNRHDQPQHF.

Concerning this clone itself: A junction end diverges from the germline sequence, so it may reflect a read error. This chain links TRBV28 with TRBJ2-1; 7 positions agree with TRBD1. The germline gives CDR1 MDHEN, CDR2 SYDVKM. This CDR3 has 16 amino acids. This CDR3 is CAGSTGTVGYYNEQFF. CDR3 bases: TGTGCCGGCAGTACAGGGACAGTTGGGTACTACAATGAGCAGTTCTTC. Using reference TRBV28 and TRBJ2-1 for the parts outside the CDR3, the full variable domain is DVKVTQSSRYLVKRTGEKVFLECVQDMDHENMFWYRQDPGLGLRLIYFSYDVKMKEKGDIPEGYSVSREKKERFSLILESASTNQTSMYLCAGSTGTVGYYNEQFFGPGTRLTVL.